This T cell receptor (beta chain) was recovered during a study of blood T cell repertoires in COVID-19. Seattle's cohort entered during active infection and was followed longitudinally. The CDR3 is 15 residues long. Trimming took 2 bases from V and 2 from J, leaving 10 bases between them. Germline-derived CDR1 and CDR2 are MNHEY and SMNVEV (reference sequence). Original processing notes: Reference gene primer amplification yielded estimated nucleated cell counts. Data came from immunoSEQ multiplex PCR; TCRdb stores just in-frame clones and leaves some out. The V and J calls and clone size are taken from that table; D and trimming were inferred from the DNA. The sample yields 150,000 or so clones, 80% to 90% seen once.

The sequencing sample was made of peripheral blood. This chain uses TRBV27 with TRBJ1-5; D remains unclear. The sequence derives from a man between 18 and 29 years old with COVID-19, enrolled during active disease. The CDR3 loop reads CASSLRGGRNQPQHF. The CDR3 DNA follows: TGTGCCAGCAGTTTAAGAGGCGGCCGCAATCAGCCCCAGCATTTT.